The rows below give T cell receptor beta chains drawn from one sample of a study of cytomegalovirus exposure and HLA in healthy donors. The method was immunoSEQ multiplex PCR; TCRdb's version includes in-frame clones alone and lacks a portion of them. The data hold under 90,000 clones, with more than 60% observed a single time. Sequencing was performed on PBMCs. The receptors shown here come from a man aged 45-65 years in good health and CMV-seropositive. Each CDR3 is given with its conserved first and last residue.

CDR3: CASSGWTEGANGLTF; J: TRBJ2-6; V: TRBV2
CDR3: CASSQDLRDGTGNEQFF; J: TRBJ2-1; V: TRBV4-3
CDR3: CATSRDFGGYTF; J: TRBJ1-2; V: TRBV15
CDR3: CASSLGLARETQYF; J: TRBJ2-5; V: TRBV5-6
CDR3: CASSPNTGVNGELFF; J: TRBJ2-2; V: TRBV7-2
CDR3: CASSQALAGGHYEQYF; J: TRBJ2-7; V: TRBV4-2
CDR3: CAISASGRTDTQYF; J: TRBJ2-3; V: TRBV10-3
CDR3: CASSTWRGQGPGELFF; J: TRBJ2-2; V: TRBV5-8
CDR3: CASSGMTGVGNTIYF; J: TRBJ1-3; V: TRBV5-1
CDR3: CASSQAGTSGGNTIYF; J: TRBJ1-3; V: TRBV4-1
CDR3: CASSLGTSGSLKETQYF; J: TRBJ2-5; V: TRBV5-1
CDR3: CAIRPQTSATYNEQFF; J: TRBJ2-1; V: TRBV10-3
CDR3: CASSRGDFYNEQFF; J: TRBJ2-1; V: TRBV5-1
CDR3: CASSQDLADRTDTQYF; J: TRBJ2-3; V: TRBV4-2
CDR3: CSSSLDLADHEQYF; J: TRBJ2-7; V: TRBV7-9
CDR3: CASSDSRGRGYGYTF; J: TRBJ1-2; V: TRBV5-6
CDR3: CAISELRTGGPSNQPQHF; J: TRBJ1-5; V: TRBV10-3
CDR3: CASTLSGTTTEAFF; J: TRBJ1-1; V: TRBV5-1
CDR3: CASIRTSGTYNEQFF; J: TRBJ2-1; V: TRBV19
CDR3: CATARLAGANEQFF; J: TRBJ2-1; V: TRBV19
CDR3: CASSVGGTGTYEQYF; J: TRBJ2-7; V: TRBV9
CDR3: CAWSLTSGTDNEQFF; J: TRBJ2-1; V: TRBV30
CDR3: CASSSFSRTGFYEQYF; J: TRBJ2-7; V: TRBV6-5
CDR3: CAWSLTGVGYGYTF; J: TRBJ1-2; V: TRBV30
CDR3: CASSLAVNEQFF; J: TRBJ2-1; V: TRBV7-6
CDR3: CASSIPWGKPVTNTQYF; J: TRBJ2-3; V: TRBV7-9
CDR3: CASSLRDSDEAFF; J: TRBJ1-1; V: TRBV14
CDR3: CASSPPHRANTEAFF; J: TRBJ1-1; V: TRBV18
CDR3: CASSWLVGNQPQHF; J: TRBJ1-5; V: TRBV2
CDR3: CASSASRDTEAFF; J: TRBJ1-1; V: TRBV6-1
CDR3: CAISERIGSYEQYF; J: TRBJ2-7; V: TRBV10-3
CDR3: CASSLAWATEAFF; J: TRBJ1-1; V: TRBV7-9
CDR3: CASSLAAGTSSYEQYF; J: TRBJ2-7; V: TRBV11-3
CDR3: CASSLSPYEQYF; J: TRBJ2-7; V: TRBV5-1
CDR3: CASSRTGTEKLFF; J: TRBJ1-4; V: TRBV5-8
CDR3: CASSPRTSGYQETQYF; J: TRBJ2-5; V: TRBV18